The clone carrying this T cell receptor beta chain turned up a few times. One entry per CDR3 protein results from TCRdb running MiXCR on the RACE reads. The data show some 340,000 distinct CDR3 sequences, under 9% seen once. The sample's time point: patch test 1, 2 weeks after DPC sensitization. Sample treatment: therapeutic diphenylcyclopropenone sensitization with weekly scalp DPC. The data originate from a study of human T cells and chemical hapten exposure. Study details: Patches with 0.01% DPC went on the upper back, and the tests were read at 6 days.

Germline-derived CDR1 and CDR2 are MGHRA and YSYEKL. With 0 bases clipped from V and 3 bases from J, the junction kept 8 bases outside the gene matches. The length of the CDR3 is 18 residues. The chain recombines TRBV4-1 with TRBJ2-2; 9 positions match TRBD2. Source: whole blood, taken in connection with sensitization to the hapten diphenylcyclopropenone (DPC). This clonotype was sampled from a woman aged 18-29 years with alopecia areata. Some clones in this sample may be carry-over from other donors' samples. CDR3 sequence (DNA): TGCGCCAGCAGCCAAGACCGGGGGCTAGCGGGGTACACCGGGGAGCTGTTTTTT. This codes for CASSQDRGLAGYTGELFF.